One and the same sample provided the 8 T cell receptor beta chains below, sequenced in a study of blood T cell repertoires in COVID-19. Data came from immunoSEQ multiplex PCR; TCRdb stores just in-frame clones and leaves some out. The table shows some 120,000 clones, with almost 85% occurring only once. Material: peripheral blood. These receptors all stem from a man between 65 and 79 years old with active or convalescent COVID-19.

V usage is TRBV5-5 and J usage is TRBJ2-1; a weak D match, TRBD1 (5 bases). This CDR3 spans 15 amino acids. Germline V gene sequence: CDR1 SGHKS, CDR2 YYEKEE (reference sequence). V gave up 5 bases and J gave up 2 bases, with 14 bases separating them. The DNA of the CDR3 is TGTGCCAGCAGTTCCAGGGTTTCGACCTACAATGAGCAGTTCTTC. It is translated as CASSSRVSTYNEQFF.

The CDR3 DNA sequence: TGCGCCAGCAGCATCGGGGCGCGGGGCACCGGGGAGCTGTTTTTT. Its translation: CASSIGARGTGELFF. The chain has TRBV5-1 and TRBJ2-2, with a possible D match to TRBD2 (6 bases). Germline V gene lookup returns CDR1 SGHRS and CDR2 YFSETQ. The CDR3 is made up of 15 amino acids. V lost 4 bases to trimming and J lost 4 bases, with 14 bases between them.

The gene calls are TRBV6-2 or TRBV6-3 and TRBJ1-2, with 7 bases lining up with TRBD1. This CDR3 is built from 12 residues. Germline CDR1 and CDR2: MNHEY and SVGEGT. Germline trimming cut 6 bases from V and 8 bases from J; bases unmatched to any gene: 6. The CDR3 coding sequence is TGTGCCAGCAGCCTAGACAGGGTCGGCTACACCTTC. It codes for CASSLDRVGYTF.

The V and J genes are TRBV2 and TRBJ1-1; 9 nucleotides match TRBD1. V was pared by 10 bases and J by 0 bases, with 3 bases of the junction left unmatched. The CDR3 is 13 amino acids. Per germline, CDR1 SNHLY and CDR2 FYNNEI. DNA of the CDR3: TGTGCCATACGGGACAGGGTGAACACTGAAGCTTTCTTT. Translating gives CAIRDRVNTEAFF.

CDR3 loop: CAKLLLIGQKNTGELFF. The CDR3 DNA is TGCGCCAAACTCCTCCTTATAGGACAAAAGAACACCGGGGAGCTGTTTTTT. The chain joins TRBV10-1 to TRBJ2-2; D is perhaps TRBD1 (5 bases). Trimming cost V 10 bases and J 1 base, with 22 bases left between them. The CDR3 consists of 17 residues. Germline V gives CDR1 WNHNN, CDR2 SYGVQD (reference sequence).

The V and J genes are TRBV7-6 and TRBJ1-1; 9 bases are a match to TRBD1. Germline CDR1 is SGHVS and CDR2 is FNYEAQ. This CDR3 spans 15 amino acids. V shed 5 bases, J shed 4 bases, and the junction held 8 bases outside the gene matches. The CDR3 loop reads CASSEIQGARTEAFF. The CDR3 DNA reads TGTGCCAGCAGCGAAATACAGGGGGCGCGCACTGAAGCTTTCTTT.

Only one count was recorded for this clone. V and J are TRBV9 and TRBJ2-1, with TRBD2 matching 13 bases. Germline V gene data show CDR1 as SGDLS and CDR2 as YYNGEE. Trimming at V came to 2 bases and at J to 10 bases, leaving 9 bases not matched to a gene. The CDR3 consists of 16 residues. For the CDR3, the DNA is TGTGCCAGCAGCGTCACCGGGACTAGCGGGGCGGGGGAGCAGTTCTTC. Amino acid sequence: CASSVTGTSGAGEQFF.

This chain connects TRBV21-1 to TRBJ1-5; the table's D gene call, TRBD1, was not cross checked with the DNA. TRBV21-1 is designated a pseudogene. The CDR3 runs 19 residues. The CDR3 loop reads CASSNRIPGGGGSNQPQHF. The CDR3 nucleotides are TGTGCCAGCAGCAACCGAATCCCAGGGGGCGGGGGTAGCAATCAGCCCCAGCATTTT.